The 10 T cell receptor beta chains reported below all come from one sample, sequenced in a study of cytomegalovirus exposure and HLA in healthy donors. In the PCR, 60 Vbeta and 13 Jbeta primers were used. Produced via immunoSEQ multiplex PCR; TCRdb's table is partial and in-frame only. The sample has around 120,000 clones; more than 80% are singletons. Sequenced input: PBMCs. Every receptor here comes from a woman between 35 and 50 years old in good health and CMV-seropositive.

This sequence joins TRBV6-5 and TRBJ2-5, with TRBD2 matching over 7 bases. V dropped 7 bases and J dropped 2; count of bases not matched to a gene: 10. The germline V gene encodes CDR1 MNHEY and CDR2 SVGAGI. This CDR3 contains 15 residues. CDR3 region: CASTGRRERQETQYF. The DNA of the CDR3 is TGTGCCAGCACCGGACGGCGGGAGAGGCAAGAGACCCAGTACTTC.

This sequence joins TRBV2 and TRBJ2-5; 7 positions match TRBD2. The J call could be wrong; TRBJ2-7 is a better fit for the DNA end. The CDR3 loop spans 15 amino acids. CDR1 is SNHLY, CDR2 FYNNEI, per germline. The CDR3 sequence: CASASSGIRDGEQYF. CDR3 DNA: TGTGCCAGCGCTTCGAGCGGGATAAGAGACGGCGAGCAGTACTTC.

This sequence joins TRBV28 and TRBJ1-5, with D hard to call. V was trimmed by 2 bases and J by 1 base, leaving 9 bases between them. Germline values: CDR1 MDHEN, CDR2 SYDVKM. This CDR3 comprises 15 residues. The CDR3 nucleotides read TGTGCCAGCAGTTTAGGTACGCGGAGCAATCAGCCCCAGCATTTT. Protein: CASSLGTRSNQPQHF.

The J gene is TRBJ2-1, the V gene TRBV5-1; D gene uncertain. Trimming shortened V by 4 bases and J by 8 bases, and 7 bases separated the two germline ends. The CDR3 covers 11 residues. Germline assignment: CDR1 SGHRS and CDR2 YFSETQ. The CDR3, as DNA: TGCGCCAGCAGCAATCTAGATGAGCAGTTCTTC. Amino acids: CASSNLDEQFF.

This rearrangement joins TRBV6-1 to TRBJ2-3, with a tentative D call TRBD1 (6 bases). Germline lookup yields CDR1 MNHNS and CDR2 SASEGT. This CDR3 is built from 17 residues. V was clipped by 2 bases and J by 5 bases, with 20 bases between them. The chain's CDR3 is CASSESGATKARDTQYF. As DNA, the CDR3 is TGTGCCAGCAGTGAATCAGGGGCGACTAAGGCCCGAGATACGCAGTATTTT.

This clone was seen more than once but under ten times. The rearrangement links TRBV13 to TRBJ1-3; 7 nucleotides agree with TRBD1. The V and J ends lost 2 bases and 4 bases, in that order; junction bases with no gene match: 11. This CDR3 region has 17 residues. Germline V CDR1 and CDR2: PRHDT, FYEKMQ (reference sequence). CDR3 protein: CASSLSWGGQVGNTIYF. The CDR3 bases are TGTGCCAGCAGCTTAAGTTGGGGCGGACAGGTCGGAAACACCATATATTTT.

The rearrangement links TRBV19 to TRBJ2-3; no clear D. Germline V lookup: CDR1 LNHDA, CDR2 SQIVND (reference sequence). Trimming pared 1 base from V and 6 bases from J, leaving 11 bases between. The CDR3 contains 14 residues. The CDR3 coding sequence is TGTGCCAGTAGTATAGTTGATGGCCCCGATACGCAGTATTTT. It specifies CASSIVDGPDTQYF.

V usage is TRBV5-4 and J usage is TRBJ2-1, with 13 bases that match TRBD2. Trimming cost V 0 bases and J 0 bases; bases outside gene matches: 6. Looked up from germline, CDR1 is SGHNT and CDR2 is YYREEE (reference sequence). This CDR3 contains 19 residues. Written as DNA, the CDR3 is TGTGCCAGCAGCTTGGAGGTACTAGCGGGGGGGTACTCCTACAATGAGCAGTTCTTC. Protein: CASSLEVLAGGYSYNEQFF.

This chain links TRBV7-8 with TRBJ2-3; TRBD2 agrees at 7 bases. The junction had 20 bases not matched to a gene; V was cut back by 5 bases and J by 3 bases. CDR3 length equals 19 residues. From germline, CDR1 is SGHVS and CDR2 FQNEAQ. The CDR3 DNA reads as TGTGCCAGCAGCCCTCGGACGACTAGCAGATTGGCCCTAACAGATACGCAGTATTTT. It translates to CASSPRTTSRLALTDTQYF.

The chain combines TRBV2 with TRBJ1-5; no definite D call. In germline, CDR1 is SNHLY, CDR2 FYNNEI. V lost 6 bases, J lost 4 bases, and 16 bases lay in between. CDR3 length: 15 amino acids. Here the CDR3 reads CASSVTGSENQPQHF. For the CDR3, the DNA is TGTGCCAGCAGCGTCACCGGGAGCGAAAATCAGCCCCAGCATTTT.